The 16 T cell receptor beta chains presented below share a single source sample, sequenced in a study of shared clonotypes between healthy human individuals. The data were produced by immunoSEQ multiplex PCR, yet TCRdb's version contains in-frame clones alone and is incomplete. The sample holds more than 400,000 clones, 96% seen once. The sequencing sample was made of naive CD4+ T cells sorted from blood. Subset reported: CD45RA+ positively selected. These receptors originate from a woman between 25 and 40 years old in good health.

The V gene is TRBV28, the J gene TRBJ2-4; a weak D match, TRBD2 (7 bases). This CDR3 is built from 14 residues. Per the germline V gene, CDR1 is MDHEN and CDR2 is SYDVKM. V dropped 7 bases and J dropped 8 bases, with 18 bases sitting between them. The CDR3 loop is CASTGGRELDIQYF. CDR3 nucleotide sequence: TGTGCCAGCACGGGGGGCAGGGAGTTAGACATTCAGTACTTC.

This clone was detected once. The V call is TRBV6-1, the J call TRBJ2-5; D remains ambiguous. V gave up 2 bases and J gave up 5 bases, with 3 bases separating them. Germline V gives CDR1 MNHNS, CDR2 SASEGT. This CDR3 is built from 11 residues. The CDR3 DNA is TGTGCCAGCAGTGAAAGCGAGACCCAGTACTTC. Its translation is CASSESETQYF.

The gene calls are TRBV7-3 and TRBJ2-7; 9 positions agree with TRBD2. The CDR3 consists of 14 residues. The V and J ends lost 5 bases and 4 bases, in that order; junction bases with no gene match: 6. Germline CDR1 and CDR2: SGHTA and FQGTGA. CDR3 in amino acids: CASSPTSGDYEQYF. DNA of the CDR3: TGTGCCAGCAGCCCGACTAGCGGAGATTACGAGCAGTACTTC.

The chain links TRBV28 to TRBJ1-5, with D possibly TRBD1 on 5 matching bases. The V and J ends lost 6 bases and 3 bases respectively, with 12 bases between them. This CDR3 spans 14 amino acids. The V gene's germline CDR1 is MDHEN and CDR2 SYDVKM. The CDR3 nucleotides are TGTGCCAGCAGGACCGGGGCATTCAATCAGCCCCAGCATTTT. It specifies CASRTGAFNQPQHF.

The rearrangement uses TRBV7-2 and TRBJ2-7, with unresolved D. The germline CDR1 and CDR2 sequences are SGHTA and FQGNSA. The CDR3 contains 14 residues. V lost 0 bases, J lost 11 bases, and 17 bases lay in between. The CDR3 sequence is CASSLAFPMEKEYF. DNA of the CDR3: TGTGCCAGCAGCTTAGCTTTCCCGATGGAAAAGGAGTACTTC.

Remarks on this clone: At the DNA level, this CDR3 is encoded by other sequences in the same sample as well. V is TRBV5-1 and J is TRBJ2-3, with 11 bases identical to TRBD2. CDR1 is SGHRS and CDR2 is YFSETQ in the germline V gene. The CDR3 runs to 16 residues. J was trimmed by 0 bases and V by 0 bases; bases with no gene match: 0. The CDR3 loop reads CASSLGLAGSTDTQYF. CDR3 DNA sequence: TGCGCCAGCAGCTTGGGACTAGCGGGAAGCACAGATACGCAGTATTTT.

The gene calls are TRBV4-1 and TRBJ2-5; D is ambiguous. CDR1 is MGHRA, CDR2 YSYEKL, per germline. CDR3 size: 13 residues. The V end lost 4 bases, the J end lost 4 bases, and 10 bases lay between the germline ends. The CDR3 DNA sequence: TGCGCCAGCAGCCTACAGCGTGCAGAGACCCAGTACTTC. Translating gives CASSLQRAETQYF.

V gene TRBV18 combines with J gene TRBJ2-7; D may correspond to TRBD1 or TRBD2 (5 bases each). CDR3 length equals 15 residues. Looked up from germline, CDR1 is KGHSH and CDR2 is LQKENI. V gave up 3 bases and J gave up 0 bases, with 12 bases separating them. CDR3 sequence reads: CASSPNGAASYEQYF. The DNA of the CDR3 is TGTGCCAGCTCACCGAACGGGGCGGCCTCCTACGAGCAGTACTTC.

The genes are TRBV28 and TRBJ1-1, with 7 bases identical to TRBD1. Germline lookup yields CDR1 MDHEN and CDR2 SYDVKM. CDR3 length: 17 residues. V gave up 6 bases and J gave up 1 base; unmatched junction bases: 14. CDR3 sequence: CASSRLFYRGTNTEAFF. The CDR3, as DNA: TGTGCCAGCAGCCGCCTCTTCTACAGGGGAACGAACACTGAAGCTTTCTTT.

This clone is a singleton in its sample. The chain is built from TRBV4-1 and TRBJ1-1; a weak D match, TRBD1 (5 bases). Germline V gives CDR1 MGHRA, CDR2 YSYEKL. The germline V and J ends were trimmed by 3 bases and 1 base, with 9 bases remaining between them. This CDR3 has 14 residues. The CDR3 loop is CASSHPGQNTEAFF. The DNA for the CDR3 is TGCGCCAGCAGCCATCCCGGACAGAACACTGAAGCTTTCTTT.

V and J are TRBV7-6 and TRBJ2-1, with 7 bases lining up with TRBD2. Per germline, CDR1 SGHVS and CDR2 FNYEAQ. This CDR3 is 15 amino acids long. V lost 5 bases, J lost 8 bases, and 12 bases stayed unmatched. In nucleotides, the CDR3 is TGTGCCAGCAGCCCCCGGCGGACTAGTGGCCATGAGCAGTTCTTC. Its protein product is CASSPRRTSGHEQFF.

V usage is TRBV19 and J usage is TRBJ2-4; the match to TRBD2 covers 12 bases. The CDR3 runs 15 residues. The junction had 8 bases not matched to a gene; V was cut back by 6 bases and J by 8 bases. From germline, CDR1 is LNHDA and CDR2 SQIVND (reference sequence). The chain's CDR3 is CASSTGTSGWDIQYF. The DNA for the CDR3 is TGTGCCAGTAGCACCGGGACTAGCGGGTGGGACATTCAGTACTTC.

The V call is TRBV6-1, the J call TRBJ2-7; D ambiguous. Germline assignment: CDR1 MNHNS and CDR2 SASEGT. This CDR3 has 11 amino acids. Trimming removed 5 bases from V and 8 bases from J, with 10 bases in between. CDR3 in DNA: TGTGCCAGCAGTCATAGTTGGAAGCAGTACTTC. It codes for CASSHSWKQYF.

Of note for this clone: One junction end does not reproduce the germline sequence, and a read error may be involved. Other DNA sequences within the sample encode an identical CDR3. The V gene is TRBV28, the J gene TRBJ2-2; D uncertain. Germline V lookup: CDR1 MDHEN, CDR2 SYDVKM. CDR3 length: 14 residues. The CDR3 DNA follows: TGCGCCAGCATCTCCGGGCCCCACACCGGGGAGCTGTTTTTT. Translated: CASISGPHTGELFF.

This rearrangement joins TRBV7-2 to TRBJ2-7; D is undetermined. The CDR3 extends over 17 amino acids. The V and J ends lost 0 bases and 2 bases respectively, with 17 bases between them. The germline V gene encodes CDR1 SGHTA and CDR2 FQGNSA. CDR3 in DNA: TGTGCCAGCAGCTTAGCTGAGTTTTGGTCTAGTGCCTACGAGCAGTACTTC. The encoded protein is CASSLAEFWSSAYEQYF.

This clone was seen only once. This sequence joins TRBV28 and TRBJ1-5; no clear D. The germline V gene encodes CDR1 MDHEN and CDR2 SYDVKM. The CDR3 consists of 12 residues. Trimming removed 7 bases at V and 6 bases at J, with 10 bases between. The chain's CDR3 is CASTLPGQPQHF. The CDR3 DNA reads as TGTGCCAGCACCCTGCCGGGTCAGCCCCAGCATTTT.